These T cell receptor beta chains were read from a single sample in a study of blood T cell repertoires in COVID-19. Profiled with immunoSEQ multiplex PCR; TCRdb holds only in-frame clones, not every one. The table shows over 85,000 clones, with around 87% occurring only once. The source material was peripheral blood. The receptor set was obtained from a man aged 40-50 years with acute or convalescent COVID-19. The CDR3 runs from the conserved cysteine through the conserved F or W. Size tells how often a clone was seen (once, few, many) or the class of an expanded clone, and some rows leave it out.

v_call	j_call	clone_size	cdr3_aa
TRBV4-1	TRBJ1-3	.	CASSQVDRANSGNTIYF
TRBV18	TRBJ2-3	once	CASSPRGRGTDTQYF
TRBV9	TRBJ1-5	.	CASSVEGHQPQHF
TRBV30	TRBJ1-3	.	CAWTGQVTGNTIYF
TRBV6-5	TRBJ1-3	.	CASRTGSGNTIYF
TRBV11-1	TRBJ1-1	.	CASRRTGLNTEAFF
TRBV5-4	TRBJ2-5	few	CASSVDRGKETQYF
TRBV30	TRBJ2-2	.	CAWSVTIRGTGELFF
TRBV3-1/TRBV3-2	TRBJ2-3	.	CASSRRAGGGPLTDTQYF
TRBV19	TRBJ1-4	.	CASSMGYEKLFF
TRBV11-3	TRBJ2-7	.	CASSGGQDYEQYF
TRBV5-1	TRBJ2-2	.	CASSLITGRTGELFF
TRBV7-6	TRBJ2-2	.	CASSSVHSAGELFF
TRBV19	TRBJ2-1	.	CASSIEWDRGYNEQFF
TRBV6-2/TRBV6-3	TRBJ2-1	.	CASSPGTGGIYNEQFF
TRBV4-1	TRBJ1-1	.	CASSQGERQGVAFF
TRBV6-4	TRBJ2-1	.	CASREGLAGDTDEQFF
TRBV27	TRBJ2-3	few	CASTITQGALNTQYF
TRBV7-9	TRBJ2-7	.	CASSFVTGGGKSYEQYF
TRBV7-2	TRBJ2-3	.	CASGGLAGITDTQYF
TRBV5-4	TRBJ2-5	.	CASSLGLAQRKETQYF
TRBV3-1/TRBV3-2	TRBJ1-3	.	CASSRGQFPSSGNTIYF
TRBV12-3/TRBV12-4	TRBJ1-1	.	CASSNRGRAFF
TRBV30	TRBJ1-6	few	CAWTPAGSYSYNSPLHF
TRBV2	TRBJ2-5	once	CASSEARGETQYF
TRBV11-3	TRBJ2-2	.	CASSSTSSGELFF
TRBV4-3	TRBJ2-7	.	CASSQYRGSPYEQYF
TRBV5-1	TRBJ2-5	.	CASSPGQGQETQYF
TRBV11-3	TRBJ2-1	.	CASSLDLGTSGLNEQFF
TRBV19	TRBJ2-1	.	CASSQRADGPYNEQFF
TRBV5-5	TRBJ1-2	.	CASSQLDRGGRGGYTF
TRBV5-6	TRBJ2-7	.	CASSFGTGGPSYEQYF
TRBV19	TRBJ2-7	many	CASSNFTTSDEQYF
TRBV28	TRBJ1-2	.	CASYAGPNYGYTF
TRBV21-1	TRBJ2-5	.	CASSKWLRLAPGETQYF
TRBV7-3	TRBJ1-1	.	CASSLQGLNTEAFF
TRBV2	TRBJ2-3	.	CASSERRGYPDTQYF
TRBV29-1	TRBJ2-2	.	CSVDTNTGELFF
TRBV7-9	TRBJ1-1	.	CASSPGQGFIGAFF
TRBV28	TRBJ1-2	.	CASDAGHGYTF
TRBV7-2	TRBJ2-7	.	CASSLVSYATRYEQYF
TRBV9	TRBJ2-2	.	CASSVAWKADTGELFF
TRBV6-1	TRBJ1-5	once	CASSERDTRNQPQHF
TRBV29-1	TRBJ2-1	.	CSVHRGSSYNEQFF
TRBV3-1/TRBV3-2	TRBJ1-2	.	CASSQMDRPLYGYTF
TRBV24-1	TRBJ2-5	.	CATSGRTGTSGRAEETQYF